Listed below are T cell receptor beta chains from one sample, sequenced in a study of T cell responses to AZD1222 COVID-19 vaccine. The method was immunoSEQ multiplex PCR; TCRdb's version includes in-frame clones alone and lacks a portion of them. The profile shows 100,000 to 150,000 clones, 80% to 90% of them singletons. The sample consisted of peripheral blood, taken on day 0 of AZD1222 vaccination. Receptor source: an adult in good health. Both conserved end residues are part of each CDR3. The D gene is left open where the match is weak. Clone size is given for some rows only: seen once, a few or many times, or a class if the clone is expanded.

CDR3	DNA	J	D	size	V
CASSVTGYGYTF	TGTGCCAGCAGCGTGACAGGATATGGCTACACCTTC	TRBJ1-2	.	.	TRBV2
CASSQADAGSNQPQHF	TGTGCCAGCAGCCAAGCCGACGCGGGTAGCAATCAGCCCCAGCATTTT	TRBJ1-5	.	.	TRBV14
CASSKGRRETQYF	TGTGCCAGTAGCAAGGGACGGAGAGAGACCCAGTACTTC	TRBJ2-5	.	.	TRBV19
CASSLGQREPDTQYF	TGTGCCAGCAGCCTGGGCCAGCGGGAACCAGATACGCAGTATTTT	TRBJ2-3	TRBD2	.	TRBV6-2/TRBV6-3
CASSLGVTALSYEQYF	TGTGCCAGCAGTCTAGGGGTGACAGCGCTCTCCTACGAGCAGTACTTC	TRBJ2-7	.	.	TRBV28
CASSESGRTTNEKLFF	TGTGCCAGCAGTGAATCCGGGAGAACAACTAATGAAAAACTGTTTTTT	TRBJ1-4	.	.	TRBV6-1
CASSQQGGQETQYF	TGCGCCAGCAGCCAACAGGGGGGACAAGAGACCCAGTACTTC	TRBJ2-5	TRBD1	.	TRBV5-1
CASSTTGTVTFYEQYF	TGTGCCAGCAGCACGACCGGGACAGTAACCTTCTACGAGCAGTACTTC	TRBJ2-7	TRBD1	.	TRBV11-2
CASSPLAGGQETQYF	TGTGCCAGCAGCCCACTAGCGGGAGGTCAAGAGACCCAGTACTTC	TRBJ2-5	TRBD2	.	TRBV27
CASTEGTTSYNEQFF	TGTGCCAGCACCGAGGGGACCACCTCCTACAATGAGCAGTTCTTC	TRBJ2-1	.	.	TRBV11-1
CASSLPGTANEQFF	TGTGCCAGTAGTCTCCCCGGGACAGCCAATGAGCAGTTCTTC	TRBJ2-1	TRBD1	.	TRBV19
CASSLPGGTDTQYF	TGTGCCAGCAGTTTGCCAGGGGGCACAGATACGCAGTATTTT	TRBJ2-3	.	few	TRBV28
CASSPTGLADTQYF	TGTGCCAGCAGCCCAACGGGGCTGGCAGATACGCAGTATTTT	TRBJ2-3	.	.	TRBV7-3
CASSPPPTTNFYNEQFF	TGTGCCAGCAGTCCCCCCCCGACTACCAACTTCTACAATGAGCAGTTCTTC	TRBJ2-1	.	.	TRBV27
CASSPEGGYEQYF	TGTGCCAGCAGCCCGGAGGGCGGTTACGAGCAGTACTTC	TRBJ2-7	.	once	TRBV27
CASSVGLNTEAFF	TGTGCCAGTAGTGTCGGACTGAACACTGAAGCTTTCTTT	TRBJ1-1	.	once	TRBV19
CASSQDPADYNEQFF	TGCGCCAGCAGCCAAGATCCAGCCGACTACAATGAGCAGTTCTTC	TRBJ2-1	.	few	TRBV4-3
CASSLAPGAVEAFF	TGTGCCAGCAGCTTAGCGCCGGGGGCGGTTGAAGCTTTCTTT	TRBJ1-1	.	.	TRBV11-2
CASIGSTDTQYF	TGCGCCAGCATCGGGTCGACAGATACGCAGTATTTT	TRBJ2-3	.	once	TRBV5-1
CASSQRLAGGLETQYF	TGTGCCAGCAGTCAAAGACTAGCGGGAGGGCTTGAGACCCAGTACTTC	TRBJ2-5	TRBD2	.	TRBV27
CASRPTGSQETQYF	TGTGCCAGTAGGCCGACAGGGTCACAAGAGACCCAGTACTTC	TRBJ2-5	TRBD1	once	TRBV19
CASSSQPYEQYF	TGTGCCAGCAGCTCTCAGCCATACGAGCAGTACTTC	TRBJ2-7	.	.	TRBV6-5
CASSARGTDTQYF	TGTGCCAGCAGCGCCCGAGGCACAGATACGCAGTATTTT	TRBJ2-3	.	.	TRBV27
CASSPTGPNNEKLFF	TGTGCCAGCTCCCCGACCGGGCCCAATAATGAAAAACTGTTTTTT	TRBJ1-4	.	.	TRBV18
CASIPPGIGEGGGYTF	TGTGCCAGCATCCCACCAGGAATAGGGGAAGGAGGTGGCTACACCTTC	TRBJ1-2	.	.	TRBV6-6
CASSLGQGASSYNEQFF	TGTGCCAGCAGCTTAGGGCAGGGCGCGAGCTCCTACAATGAGCAGTTCTTC	TRBJ2-1	.	.	TRBV7-8
CASSLDRYSNQPQHF	TGTGCCAGCAGTCTCGACAGATATAGCAATCAGCCCCAGCATTTT	TRBJ1-5	.	.	TRBV6-5
CASSRREQWYYGYTF	TGTGCCAGCAGTCGCCGGGAGCAGTGGTACTATGGCTACACCTTC	TRBJ1-2	.	.	TRBV28
CATSPAGNTIYF	TGTGCCACCAGTCCAGCGGGAAACACCATATATTTT	TRBJ1-3	.	.	TRBV15
CASTHPGRVETQYF	TGTGCCAGCACCCACCCCGGGAGGGTGGAGACCCAGTACTTC	TRBJ2-5	TRBD2	.	TRBV5-4
CASSPQGAGYGYTF	TGTGCCAGCAGCCCCCAGGGTGCTGGGTATGGCTACACCTTC	TRBJ1-2	.	.	TRBV2
CASSLEGGLNNEQFF	TGTGCCAGCAGCTTAGAGGGTGGTCTTAACAATGAGCAGTTCTTC	TRBJ2-1	.	.	TRBV11-2